This passage covers 27 T cell receptor beta chains from one sample sequenced in a study of CD8+ T cells in alopecia areata. Investigators isolated RNA and reverse transcribed it into cDNA to act as the sequencing template. Measured with immunoSEQ multiplex PCR; TCRdb has only the in-frame clones, and not every one. Of about 120,000 clones detected, 50% to 55% appear once; the ten largest clones hold roughly 0.5%. Treatment indicated: oral pan-JAK inhibitor, 5-10 mg twice daily. This specimen was CD4+ T cells sorted from blood, taken at week 4, from a patient treated with tofacitinib. The source is a human donor with alopecia areata.

This clone was detected a few times. V is TRBV5-4 and J is TRBJ2-1, with TRBD2 as a possible D gene (5 bases). CDR3 size: 17 residues. CDR1 is SGHNT, CDR2 YYREEE, per germline (reference sequence). V lost 0 bases, J lost 0 bases, and 13 bases lay in between. The CDR3 sequence: CASSLGGSTSSYNEQFF. In DNA form, the CDR3 reads TGTGCCAGCAGCTTGGGTGGGAGCACAAGCTCCTACAATGAGCAGTTCTTC. Variable domain in full (rest from reference TRBV5-4 and TRBJ2-1): ETGVTQSPTHLIKTRGQQVTLRCSSQSGHNTVSWYQQALGQGPQFIFQYYREEENGRGNFPPRFSGLQFPNYSSELNVNALELDDSALYLCASSLGGSTSSYNEQFFGPGTRLTVL.

The chain employs TRBV7-9 and TRBJ2-6; the D is unclear. V shed 2 bases and J shed 0 bases, with 5 bases lying between them. The CDR3 totals 15 residues. Germline V gene sequence: CDR1 SEHNR, CDR2 FQNEAQ (reference sequence). DNA for the CDR3: TGTGCCAGCAGCTTATTTAGCTCTGGGGCCAACGTCCTGACTTTC. Its translation: CASSLFSSGANVLTF.

The chain recombines TRBV5-1 with TRBJ1-1; weak D call: TRBD1 (6 bases). V lost 0 bases to trimming and J lost 0 bases, with 12 bases between them. Germline V lookup: CDR1 SGHRS, CDR2 YFSETQ. The CDR3 contains 16 residues. CDR3 sequence reads: CASSLASGALNTEAFF. In DNA form, the CDR3 reads TGCGCCAGCAGCTTGGCCTCGGGGGCACTGAACACTGAAGCTTTCTTT.

CDR3 nucleotide sequence: TGTGCCAGCAGTGAGGGTGGCACAGATACGCAGTATTTT. Its protein product is CASSEGGTDTQYF. The chain joins TRBV25-1 to TRBJ2-3; D not certain. The CDR3 totals 13 residues. Germline CDR1 is MGHDK and CDR2 is SYGVNS. The V gene lost 3 bases and the J gene lost 1 base, with 5 bases spanning the gap.

This clone was detected a few times. CDR3 coding DNA: TGCAGCGTTGGGATTCGCAGGGGGGGACGTGAAAAACTGTTTTTT. Amino acids: CSVGIRRGGREKLFF. The rearrangement uses TRBV29-1 and TRBJ1-4; TRBD1 matches at 7 bases. Germline CDR1 SQVTM, CDR2 ANQGSEA. The J segment lost 7 bases and the V segment lost 4 bases, leaving 12 bases of the junction unmatched. The CDR3 extends over 15 amino acids.

This rearrangement joins TRBV14 to TRBJ2-5; D is ambiguous. V was cut by 4 bases and J by 2 bases, with 2 bases left in between. Per the germline V gene, CDR1 is SGHDN and CDR2 is FVKESK. The CDR3 extends over 11 amino acids. As DNA, the CDR3 is TGTGCCAGCAGCCTTCAAGAGACCCAGTACTTC. It encodes CASSLQETQYF. Together with reference TRBV14 and TRBJ2-5, the CDR3 gives the full variable domain: EAGVTQFPSHSVIEKGQTVTLRCDPISGHDNLYWYRRVMGKEIKFLLHFVKESKQDESGMPNNRFLAERTGGTYSTLKVQPAELEDSGVYFCASSLQETQYFGPGTRLLVL.

The CDR3 protein is CASSRGLAATGELFF. The CDR3 coding sequence is TGCGCCAGCAGCCGGGGACTAGCGGCCACCGGGGAGCTGTTTTTT. J is TRBJ2-2 and V is TRBV4-1; 11 bases agree with TRBD2. From germline, CDR1 is MGHRA and CDR2 YSYEKL. The trim removed 4 bases at V and 4 bases at J, leaving 2 bases unmatched. The CDR3 consists of 15 residues.

The chain links TRBV29-1 to TRBJ2-7, with D perhaps matching TRBD2 (6 bases). Trimming cost V 4 bases and J 6 bases, with 13 bases left between them. Per germline, CDR1 SQVTM and CDR2 ANQGSEA. The CDR3 consists of 12 residues. CDR3 sequence: CSVVSTAGEQYF. The CDR3 DNA is TGCAGCGTTGTATCGACAGCGGGCGAGCAGTACTTC.

The CDR3 here is CTSSQCRSRYEQYF. As DNA, the CDR3 is TGCACCAGCAGCCAGTGCAGGTCCCGCTACGAGCAGTACTTC. The chain links TRBV1 to TRBJ2-7; TRBD1, the table's D call, was not compared with the DNA. TRBV1 is described as a pseudogene. The CDR3 extends over 14 amino acids.

This clone was seen a few times. The chain recombines TRBV18 with TRBJ1-3; 7 bases are shared with TRBD1. The CDR3 is 17 amino acids. CDR1 is KGHSH, CDR2 LQKENI, per germline. The J segment lost 0 bases and the V segment lost 10 bases, leaving 15 bases of the junction unmatched. In nucleotides, the CDR3 is TGTGCCACCTCCGCTCGGGGACAGCTTTCCTCTGGAAACACCATATATTTT. Translating gives CATSARGQLSSGNTIYF.

This clone has more than one count but fewer than ten. The CDR3 coding sequence is TGTGCCATCCATCCGGGACAGGGCTCCTACGAGCAGTACTTC. It encodes CAIHPGQGSYEQYF. This chain links TRBV10-3 with TRBJ2-7; 9 nucleotides line up with TRBD1. The CDR3 is made up of 14 amino acids. Losses at the gene ends were 8 bases for V and 0 bases for J; bases not matched to a gene: 5. Germline V gene sequence: CDR1 ENHRY, CDR2 SYGVKD.

The rearrangement links TRBV29-1 to TRBJ2-5; D is unclear. The V end lost 4 bases, the J end lost 0 bases, and 6 bases lay between the germline ends. Germline V gene sequence: CDR1 SQVTM, CDR2 ANQGSEA. The CDR3 runs to 12 residues. This chain's CDR3 is CSVALNQETQYF. In DNA, the CDR3 is TGCAGCGTTGCTCTGAACCAAGAGACCCAGTACTTC. The whole variable domain, remainder taken from reference TRBV29-1 and TRBJ2-5, is SAVISQKPSRDICQRGTSLTIQCQVDSQVTMMFWYRQQPGQSLTLIATANQGSEATYESGFVIDKFPISRPNLTFSTLTVSNMSPEDSSIYLCSVALNQETQYFGPGTRLLVL.

The V call is TRBV5-1, the J call TRBJ2-5; a weak D match, TRBD1 (5 bases). The germline V gene encodes CDR1 SGHRS and CDR2 YFSETQ. The V and J ends lost 4 bases and 5 bases respectively, with 12 bases between them. The CDR3 runs 13 residues. In nucleotides, the CDR3 is TGCGCCAGCAGCCTGGGAAAGGGGGAGACCCAGTACTTC. It translates to CASSLGKGETQYF. Full variable domain (rest looked up from reference TRBV5-1 and TRBJ2-5): KAGVTQTPRYLIKTRGQQVTLSCSPISGHRSVSWYQQTPGQGLQFLFEYFSETQRNKGNFPGRFSGRQFSNSRSEMNVSTLELGDSALYLCASSLGKGETQYFGPGTRLLVL.

This clone was seen once. The chain combines TRBV5-4 with TRBJ2-7; D may be TRBD1 (5 bases). Per germline, CDR1 SGHNT and CDR2 YYREEE (reference sequence). The CDR3 length is 14 residues. Trimming pared 4 bases from V and 2 bases from J, leaving 13 bases between. CDR3 nucleotides: TGTGCCAGCAGCCAATCAGGGCGAACCTACGAGCAGTACTTC. It translates to CASSQSGRTYEQYF. The whole variable domain, filled in from reference TRBV5-4 and TRBJ2-7, reads ETGVTQSPTHLIKTRGQQVTLRCSSQSGHNTVSWYQQALGQGPQFIFQYYREEENGRGNFPPRFSGLQFPNYSSELNVNALELDDSALYLCASSQSGRTYEQYFGPGTRLTVT.

This clone turned up a few times. V gene TRBV2 combines with J gene TRBJ1-4; D is perhaps TRBD1 (6 bases). CDR3 size: 14 residues. Trimming removed 8 bases from V and 8 bases from J, with 18 bases in between. The germline gives CDR1 SNHLY, CDR2 FYNNEI. DNA for the CDR3: TGTGCCAGCGGCCTACAGGGAGTCGGCGAAAAACTGTTTTTT. Its protein product is CASGLQGVGEKLFF. Using reference TRBV2 and TRBJ1-4 for the parts outside the CDR3, the full variable domain is EPEVTQTPSHQVTQMGQEVILRCVPISNHLYFYWYRQILGQKVEFLVSFYNNEISEKSEIFDDQFSVERPDGSNFTLKIRSTKLEDSAMYFCASGLQGVGEKLFFGSGTQLSVL.

The chain combines TRBV7-8 with TRBJ1-2; 7 nucleotides align to TRBD1. Trimming took 5 bases from V and 1 from J; bases not matched to a gene: 7. Per the germline V gene, CDR1 is SGHVS and CDR2 is FQNEAQ. CDR3 length equals 15 residues. The CDR3 spells CASSAYTGVNYGYTF. The CDR3 nucleotides read TGTGCCAGCAGCGCCTACACAGGGGTTAACTATGGCTACACCTTC.

The chain couples TRBV5-6 to TRBJ2-2; 7 bases match TRBD1. CDR1 and CDR2 from the germline V gene are SGHDT and YYEEEE. The CDR3 covers 15 residues. Trimming at V came to 3 bases and at J to 3 bases, leaving 5 bases not matched to a gene. The CDR3 sequence: CASSSPGQHTGELFF. The CDR3 DNA reads as TGTGCCAGCAGCTCGCCGGGACAGCACACCGGGGAGCTGTTTTTT. Based on the CDR3 plus reference TRBV5-6 and TRBJ2-2, the full variable domain is DAGVTQSPTHLIKTRGQQVTLRCSPKSGHDTVSWYQQALGQGPQFIFQYYEEEERQRGNFPDRFSGHQFPNYSSELNVNALLLGDSALYLCASSSPGQHTGELFFGEGSRLTVL.

The chain employs TRBV29-1 and TRBJ1-1, with unresolved D. V was clipped by 7 bases and J by 6 bases, with 9 bases between them. The CDR3 runs 10 residues. The germline CDR1 and CDR2 sequences are SQVTM and ANQGSEA. In DNA form, the CDR3 reads TGCAGCGCACTCGACTCTGAAGCTTTCTTT. It specifies CSALDSEAFF.

The CDR3: CASSEASPAGGLPRRQPQHF. The CDR3 coding sequence is TGTGCCAGCAGTGAAGCGTCCCCGGCAGGGGGTTTACCTAGACGTCAGCCCCAGCATTTT. The rearrangement uses TRBV6-1 and TRBJ1-5, with 7 bases that match TRBD1. Germline CDR1 and CDR2: MNHNS and SASEGT. V was clipped by 0 bases and J by 6 bases; unmatched bases: 20. The CDR3 runs 20 residues.

This clone has at least ten counts. The chain has TRBV11-2 and TRBJ2-3; TRBD2 matches at 12 bases. CDR1 is SGHAT and CDR2 is FQNNGV in the germline V gene. This CDR3 has 16 amino acids. The junction had 6 bases not matched to a gene; V was cut back by 4 bases and J by 4 bases. CDR3 protein: CASSSLLAGGPDTQYF. CDR3 coding DNA: TGTGCCAGCAGCTCATTACTAGCGGGAGGACCAGATACGCAGTATTTT. Together with reference TRBV11-2 and TRBJ2-3, the CDR3 gives the full variable domain: EAGVAQSPRYKIIEKRQSVAFWCNPISGHATLYWYQQILGQGPKLLIQFQNNGVVDDSQLPKDRFSAERLKGVDSTLKIQPAKLEDSAVYLCASSSLLAGGPDTQYFGPGTRLTVL.

This clone appeared a few times. The chain joins TRBV2 to TRBJ2-3; D remains ambiguous. The CDR3 is made up of 12 amino acids. Trimming pared 3 bases from V and 5 bases from J, leaving 6 bases between. CDR1 SNHLY and CDR2 FYNNEI come from the germline V gene. CDR3 DNA: TGTGCCAGCAGTGAGCGTGGAGATACGCAGTATTTT. Translated: CASSERGDTQYF.

This clone has more than one count but fewer than ten. The CDR3 DNA follows: TGTGCCAGTAGTATATCCGGTCAGGGCTATGGCTACACCTTC. Amino acids: CASSISGQGYGYTF. The chain combines TRBV19 with TRBJ1-2, with D maybe TRBD1 (5 bases). The CDR3 totals 14 residues. The germline gives CDR1 LNHDA, CDR2 SQIVND (reference sequence). The V end was cut by 2 bases, the J end by 4 bases, with 11 bases between.

The V call is TRBV29-1, the J call TRBJ2-7, with TRBD2 matching over 9 bases. This CDR3 has 13 residues. CDR1 and CDR2 from the germline V gene are SQVTM and ANQGSEA. Losses at the gene ends were 7 bases for V and 2 bases for J; bases not matched to a gene: 6. The CDR3 loop is CSALTSGAYEQYF. Written as DNA, the CDR3 is TGCAGCGCCCTGACTAGCGGTGCCTACGAGCAGTACTTC.

By share of the sample, this clone is medium-sized. The J gene is TRBJ2-1, the V gene TRBV5-1; no definite D call. The ends were cut back, 0 bases at V and 3 bases at J, with 13 bases in the middle. CDR3 size: 16 residues. Germline lookup yields CDR1 SGHRS and CDR2 YFSETQ. This CDR3 is CASSLAGILHYNEQFF. As DNA, the CDR3 is TGCGCCAGCAGCTTGGCCGGCATCCTCCACTACAATGAGCAGTTCTTC.

This clone was observed a handful of times. The gene calls are TRBV10-1 and TRBJ2-7; D remains unclear. CDR3 length: 14 residues. Per the germline V gene, CDR1 is WNHNN and CDR2 is SYGVQD (reference sequence). With 3 bases removed from V and 2 bases from J, the gap between germline ends came to 11 bases. The CDR3, as DNA: TGCGCCAGCAGTGATGACTCAACTACCTACGAGCAGTACTTC. It codes for CASSDDSTTYEQYF.

A note on this clone: This may come from a read error, since a much larger clone is one base off. The J gene is TRBJ2-5, the V gene TRBV6-5, with D perhaps TRBD1 or TRBD2 (5 bases each). Germline lookup yields CDR1 MNHEY and CDR2 SVGAGI. The CDR3 runs to 11 residues. CDR3: CASSVGETQNF. CDR3 coding DNA: TGTGCCAGCAGTGTGGGGGAGACCCAGAACTTC.

This clone has only a few counts. V usage is TRBV7-8 and J usage is TRBJ1-4; D gene uncertain. The CDR3 consists of 12 residues. V was shortened by 5 bases and J by 8 bases, with 9 bases between the two germline ends. In germline, CDR1 is SGHVS, CDR2 FQNEAQ. The CDR3 coding sequence is TGTGCCAGCAGCCCCCAGAGGGAAAAACTGTTTTTT. Encoded protein: CASSPQREKLFF.